This TCR beta chain is drawn from a study of Tregs in tolerant kidney transplant recipients. As concerns this clone: Its antigen is currently unknown.

Study conclusions and caveats: Tregs expanded with activated donor B cells seemed most donor-specific. Biological reproducibility was not directly addressed in this study. Validation in larger populations is needed because few patients were studied.

Unstimulated regulatory T cells (CD4+CD25+CD127-), CD4+CD25- non-regulatory cells, CD4 and CD8 cells were FACS-sorted from thawed PBMCs. TCRdb's copy holds only in-frame clones and misses some; the assay was immunoSEQ multiplex PCR. Among under 300,000 clones listed, 65% to 85% were seen once. In germline, CDR1 is SGHRS, CDR2 YFSETQ. CDR3 length: 14 residues. V was pared by 4 bases and J by 8 bases, with 18 bases between. The sample comprised CD4+ T cells from blood. The TCR comes from a human donor in good health. The genes are TRBV5-1 and TRBJ2-5, with D tentatively TRBD1 or TRBD2 (5 bases each). CDR3 in amino acids: CASSPGTRRSTQYF. The CDR3 coding sequence is TGCGCCAGCAGCCCCGGGACCCGCCGGTCTACCCAGTACTTC. Filled out from reference TRBV5-1 and TRBJ2-5, the complete variable domain reads KAGVTQTPRYLIKTRGQQVTLSCSPISGHRSVSWYQQTPGQGLQFLFEYFSETQRNKGNFPGRFSGRQFSNSRSEMNVSTLELGDSALYLCASSPGTRRSTQYFGPGTRLLVL.